The subject of this entry is one T cell receptor beta chain. Its antigen is undetermined. The sample is drawn from a study of cytomegalovirus exposure and HLA in healthy donors. Study results and limitations: As a later analysis showed, a missense DCLRE1C variant was linked to trimming of TCR beta V- and J-genes. In a later analysis, DRB1 alleles had the most associated TCRs; HLA-C alleles the fewest. A later analysis by the authors found several of the most significant clusters apparently linked to common viral pathogens.

It was with 60 Vbeta and 13 Jbeta primers that the PCR ran. Some clones are missing from TCRdb's copy, which holds only in-frame ones; the method was immunoSEQ multiplex PCR. The sample carries some 150,000 clones, around four fifths recorded once. The source of this sequence is a man aged 25-45 years in good health and CMV-seropositive. Sequenced sample: PBMCs.

The CDR3 DNA reads as TGTGCCAGCAGGCTGAGCTACGAGCAGTACTTC. Amino acid sequence: CASRLSYEQYF. The chain is built from TRBV28 and TRBJ2-5; D is unresolved. The J call could be wrong; TRBJ2-7 is a better fit for the DNA end. The length of the CDR3 is 11 residues. The V gene's germline CDR1 is MDHEN and CDR2 SYDVKM.